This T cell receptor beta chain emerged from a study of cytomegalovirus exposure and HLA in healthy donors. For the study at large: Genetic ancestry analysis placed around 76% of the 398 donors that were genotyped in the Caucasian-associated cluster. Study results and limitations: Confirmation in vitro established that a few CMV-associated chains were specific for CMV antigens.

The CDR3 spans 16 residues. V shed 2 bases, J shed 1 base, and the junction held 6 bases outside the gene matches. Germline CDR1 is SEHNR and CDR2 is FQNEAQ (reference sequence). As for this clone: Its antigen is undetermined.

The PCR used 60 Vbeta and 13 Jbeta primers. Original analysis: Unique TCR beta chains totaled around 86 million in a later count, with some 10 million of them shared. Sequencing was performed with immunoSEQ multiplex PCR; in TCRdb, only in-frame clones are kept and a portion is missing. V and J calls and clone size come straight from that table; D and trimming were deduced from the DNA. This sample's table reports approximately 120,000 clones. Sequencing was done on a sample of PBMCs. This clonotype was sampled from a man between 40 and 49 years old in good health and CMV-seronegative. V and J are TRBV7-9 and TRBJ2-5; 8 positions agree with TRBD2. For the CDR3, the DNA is TGTGCCAGCAGCTTATTTAGCGGGATAGGCCAAGAGACCCAGTACTTC. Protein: CASSLFSGIGQETQYF.